This entry features one T cell receptor (beta chain) sequence. Its target is not known. V lost 2 bases, J lost 0 bases, and 3 bases stayed unmatched. This CDR3 is 15 amino acids long. Germline values: CDR1 MNHNS, CDR2 SASEGT. Sample-barcoded 5' priming and a J-beta primer mix drove a second PCR of roughly 6 to 12 cycles. All cDNA molecules were each tagged by a template-switch adaptor with 12 random nucleotides. TCRdb itself ran the 5' RACE reads through MiXCR, one entry per CDR3 protein. In the table there are about 830,000 distinct CDR3 sequences, about three fifths of which are singletons. These data originate in a study of blood T cells in healthy people across ages. Study results and caveats: The study could not conclusively compare naive and antigen-experienced cells, given its unsorted PBMCs.

The clonotype originates from a man aged 30 to 45 in good health. The sequenced sample was blood. V usage is TRBV6-1 and J usage is TRBJ2-7, with 8 bases that match TRBD2. The CDR3 coding sequence is TGTGCCAGCAGTGAAAACCTAGCGGGCTCCTACGAGCAGTACTTC. It yields the protein CASSENLAGSYEQYF.